The next 9 T cell receptor beta chains were all read from a single sample in a study of T cell changes during pregnancy in multiple sclerosis. The repertoire was sequenced with immunoSEQ multiplex PCR; TCRdb's copy has only in-frame clones and lacks some. There are about 38,000 clones in the sample; roughly nine tenths occur only once, and 5.5% to 7% lies in the top ten. The source was CD8+ T cells from peripheral blood mononuclear cells, collected in the second trimester of pregnancy. The receptors were sampled from a female donor with multiple sclerosis, enrolled in a pregnancy study.

V gene TRBV27 combines with J gene TRBJ1-1, with 7 nucleotides matching TRBD1. The CDR3 runs to 15 residues. The trim removed 2 bases at V and 2 bases at J, leaving 5 bases unmatched. Per the germline V gene, CDR1 is MNHEY and CDR2 is SMNVEV (reference sequence). CDR3 sequence (DNA): TGTGCCAGCAGTTTACGGCGACAGGGCAACACTGAAGCTTTCTTT. Protein: CASSLRRQGNTEAFF.

The rearrangement links TRBV5-5 to TRBJ2-3; the D is unclear. Germline V gives CDR1 SGHKS, CDR2 YYEKEE (reference sequence). V was pared by 0 bases and J by 2 bases, with 10 bases between. The CDR3 loop spans 15 amino acids. The CDR3 here is CASSLGLRFTDTQYF. CDR3 in DNA: TGTGCCAGCAGCTTGGGCCTGCGGTTCACAGATACGCAGTATTTT.

In this sample, this clone turned up once. The V call is TRBV7-2, the J call TRBJ2-7; possible D gene TRBD2, 7 bases. Germline CDR1 is SGHTA and CDR2 is FQGNSA. Deletions cut 1 base from V and 6 bases from J, with 19 bases between. CDR3 length equals 16 residues. The CDR3 is CASSLGGGHRRSEQYF. CDR3 coding DNA: TGTGCCAGCAGCTTAGGGGGGGGGCACCGGCGGTCCGAGCAGTACTTC.

The rearrangement uses TRBV2 and TRBJ1-1, with a possible D match to TRBD1 (5 bases). V lost 6 bases, J lost 3 bases, and 11 bases lay in between. Germline-derived CDR1 and CDR2 are SNHLY and FYNNEI. The CDR3 totals 13 residues. CDR3 sequence: CASRGTGDTEAFF. The CDR3 DNA is TGTGCCAGCAGGGGAACAGGCGACACTGAAGCTTTCTTT.

This chain connects TRBV5-6 to TRBJ2-2; TRBD2 aligns across 10 bases. Germline trimming cut 4 bases from V and 5 bases from J; bases unmatched to any gene: 8. This CDR3 is built from 16 residues. Germline V gene lookup returns CDR1 SGHDT and CDR2 YYEEEE. The DNA for the CDR3 is TGTGCCAGCAGCCCAAGCGGGAGGGTAATGACCGGGGAGCTGTTTTTT. Encoded protein: CASSPSGRVMTGELFF.

V and J are TRBV6-5 and TRBJ1-2; D may be TRBD1 (6 bases). Between the trimmed V and J ends, which lost 5 bases and 0 bases, there was a span of 10 bases. From germline, CDR1 is MNHEY and CDR2 SVGAGI. The length of the CDR3 is 14 residues. CDR3 region: CASSPDSSNYGYTF. The CDR3 coding sequence is TGTGCCAGCAGTCCGGACAGTTCTAACTATGGCTACACCTTC.

The chain uses TRBV2 and TRBJ2-5, with 8 bases fitting TRBD2. Germline CDR1 is SNHLY and CDR2 is FYNNEI. With V trimmed by 8 bases and J by 5 bases, 7 bases remained unmatched. The CDR3 consists of 13 residues. The CDR3 DNA follows: TGTGCCAGCGCGGGAGGACTCTGGGAGACCCAGTACTTC. Its translation: CASAGGLWETQYF.

The rearrangement uses TRBV7-6 and TRBJ1-1, with TRBD1 matching over 7 bases. Germline V CDR1 and CDR2: SGHVS, FNYEAQ. This CDR3 region has 17 residues. After removal of 1 base from V and 4 bases from J, the junction contained 12 bases not matched to a gene. The CDR3 DNA reads TGTGCCAGCAGCTTAGGGTTCCGGGACAGAGTGCCCACTGAAGCTTTCTTT. As protein: CASSLGFRDRVPTEAFF.

A note on this clone: The CDR3 end shows no conserved phenylalanine or tryptophan, and so a read error is likely. The chain joins TRBV30 to TRBJ1-1; TRBD1 is a possible D gene (5 bases). Germline CDR1 GTSNPN, CDR2 SVGIG (reference sequence). The length of the CDR3 is 12 residues. V lost 7 bases and J 7 bases, leaving 16 bases between the germline ends. CDR3 sequence reads: CASDMGGIEAFL. The CDR3 nucleotides read TGTGCCTCCGATATGGGGGGGATTGAAGCTTTCCTT.